A selection of T cell receptor beta chains follows, all from one sample in a study of beta chain features in type 1 diabetes. The assay was immunoSEQ multiplex PCR, and TCRdb's table has in-frame clones only and misses some. The sample records 130,000 to 150,000 clones, roughly 7.2% being singletons. The sample comprised central memory CD4+ T cells from blood. The source of these receptors is a woman in her 30s in good health. Both conserved end residues are part of each CDR3. A D gene is named only where the DNA matches it firmly. Clone sizes are given selectively: once, few, many, or a class where the clone is expanded.

v_call	clone_size	j_call	d_call	cdr3_nt	cdr3_aa
TRBV11-1	.	TRBJ1-2	TRBD1	TGTGCCAGCAACCTACAGACAGGGAACTATGGCTACACCTTC	CASNLQTGNYGYTF
TRBV19	few	TRBJ2-7	.	TGTGCCAGTAGTAAATACAGGGGTCGCGGGAACTACGAGCAGTACTTC	CASSKYRGRGNYEQYF
TRBV28	.	TRBJ2-2	TRBD2	TGTGCCAGCAGTACTACTAGCGGCGGCACCGGGGAGCTGTTTTTT	CASSTTSGGTGELFF
TRBV7-3	few	TRBJ2-1	.	TGTGCCAGCAGCCCTAGACAGGACAATGAGCAGTTCTTC	CASSPRQDNEQFF
TRBV28	.	TRBJ2-1	.	TGTGCCAGCAGTTCAGCGGGCAATGAGCAGTTCTTC	CASSSAGNEQFF
TRBV4-2	.	TRBJ1-5	.	TGTGCCAGCAGCCAAGAAGGGGGAGGGGTGAGCAATCAGCCCCAGCATTTT	CASSQEGGGVSNQPQHF
TRBV6-5	many	TRBJ2-1	.	TGTGCCAGCAGTTACCGCGGGGACCAGGGCAATGAGCAGTTCTTC	CASSYRGDQGNEQFF
TRBV7-2	many	TRBJ2-2	TRBD2	TGTGCCAGCAGTTGGACTAGCGGGACCACCGGGGAGCTGTTTTTT	CASSWTSGTTGELFF
TRBV5-1	many	TRBJ2-5	TRBD2	TGCGCCAGCAGAGGACTAGCGGGTCAAGAGACCCAGTACTTC	CASRGLAGQETQYF
TRBV5-1	many	TRBJ1-2	.	TGCGCCAGCAGCTTAAGTGTTCAGGAAGGCTACACCTTC	CASSLSVQEGYTF
TRBV30	few	TRBJ1-1	.	TGTGCCTGGGTCATGAACACTGAAGCTTTCTTT	CAWVMNTEAFF
TRBV30	many	TRBJ2-7	TRBD2	TGTGCCTGGAGTCGACTAGCGGGACCGCTGGGTTTC	CAWSRLAGPLGF
TRBV21-1	.	TRBJ1-2	.	TGTGCCAGCAGCAAAGAGCTTGAGGGCCCCGATAACTATGGCTACACCTTC	CASSKELEGPDNYGYTF
TRBV5-1	.	TRBJ2-5	TRBD1	TGCGCCAGCAGCAGGGGACAGGGCCCCTCTCAAGAGACCCAGTACTTC	CASSRGQGPSQETQYF
TRBV6-6	.	TRBJ2-7	.	TGTGCCAGCAGCTTACAGGGTTTCCACGAGCAGTACTTC	CASSLQGFHEQYF
TRBV18	few	TRBJ1-2	.	TGTGCCAGCTCCCAAGGAGGTAACTATGGCTACACCTTC	CASSQGGNYGYTF
TRBV29-1	.	TRBJ2-1	.	TGCAGCGCAAGTCCGGGACAGGGGACCCTAGCGGGAGATAATGAGCAGTTCTTC	CSASPGQGTLAGDNEQFF
TRBV28	many	TRBJ1-2	.	TGTGCCAGCAGGACGACGGGCTATGGCTACACCTTC	CASRTTGYGYTF
TRBV6-1	few	TRBJ1-2	.	TGTGCCAGCAGTCTTAACCAGGGTAACTATGGCTACACCTTC	CASSLNQGNYGYTF
TRBV7-2	many	TRBJ2-1	TRBD2	TGTGCCAGCAGCTTAGCGACTAGCGGGTGGGGGAATGAGCAGTTCTTC	CASSLATSGWGNEQFF
TRBV5-1	many	TRBJ2-5	TRBD1	TGCGCCAGCAGCACCAGGACAGGGGGGAACTTGGAGACCCAGTACTTC	CASSTRTGGNLETQYF
TRBV5-1	.	TRBJ2-5	TRBD1	TGCGCCAGCAGCTTAACAGGGACAGCAGAAGAGACCCAGTACTTC	CASSLTGTAEETQYF
TRBV5-1	.	TRBJ1-1	.	TGCGCCAGCAGCTTGGCCGTTCGGGGTTCTGAAGCTTTCTTT	CASSLAVRGSEAFF
TRBV2	.	TRBJ2-1	TRBD2	TGTGCCAGCAGTGGACCGGGACTAGCGGGGTACAATGAGCAGTTCTTC	CASSGPGLAGYNEQFF
TRBV7-9	.	TRBJ2-3	TRBD2	TGTGCCAGCAGCTTGAATAGCGGGAGCACAGATACGCAGTATTTT	CASSLNSGSTDTQYF
TRBV27	.	TRBJ2-1	TRBD1	TGTGCCAGCAGTTACAGGGGTCAACGGGGTGAGCAGTTCTTC	CASSYRGQRGEQFF
TRBV5-6	once	TRBJ2-7	TRBD2	TGTGCCAGCAGAGCTAGCGGGAGTCCTTCCGAGCAGTACTTC	CASRASGSPSEQYF
TRBV28	few	TRBJ1-1	.	TGTGCCAGCAGTCGGAGGGGAGCGGTCACTGAAGCTTTCTTT	CASSRRGAVTEAFF
TRBV6-5	few	TRBJ2-5	TRBD2	TGTGCCAGCAGTTTCCAGACTAGCGGGACTGAGACCCAGTACTTC	CASSFQTSGTETQYF
TRBV18	.	TRBJ1-1	.	TGTGCCAGCTCACCATACGGAGGGGACACTGAAGCTTTCTTT	CASSPYGGDTEAFF
TRBV19	.	TRBJ2-3	TRBD2	TGTGCCAGTAGTGAGACTAGCGGGAGGCAAGATACGCAGTATTTT	CASSETSGRQDTQYF
TRBV5-1	few	TRBJ2-1	TRBD2	TGCGCCAGCAGCGCATCGCCGGGAGGCCCCCTGTACAATGAGCAGTTCTTC	CASSASPGGPLYNEQFF
TRBV29-1	few	TRBJ2-3	.	TGCAGCGTCCTTGCCGCAGGCAAGAGCACAGATACGCAGTATTTT	CSVLAAGKSTDTQYF
TRBV7-2	many	TRBJ2-1	.	TGTGCCAGCAGCCGAGATACGAACTACAATGAGCAGTTCTTC	CASSRDTNYNEQFF
TRBV18	.	TRBJ2-6	TRBD1	TGTGCCAGCTCACCACAGCAGGGGGCCGACTACTCTGGGGCCAACGTCCTGACTTTC	CASSPQQGADYSGANVLTF
TRBV7-6	.	TRBJ2-4	TRBD1	TGTGCCAGCAGCTTAGCTGGACAGGGGGAATTTTCGGCCAAAAACATTCAGTACTTC	CASSLAGQGEFSAKNIQYF
TRBV30	.	TRBJ2-6	TRBD2	TGTGCCTGCGGGGGGGCAGGGGCCAACGTCCTGACTTTC	CACGGAGANVLTF
TRBV7-9	.	TRBJ2-1	TRBD1	TGTGCCAGCAGCTTAGTAAGGGACAGACCTTACAATGAGCAGTTCTTC	CASSLVRDRPYNEQFF
TRBV19	.	TRBJ2-5	.	TGTGCCAGTAGTATCAACGGTCAAGAGACCCAGTACTTC	CASSINGQETQYF
TRBV5-6	.	TRBJ2-3	.	TGTGCCAGCACCCTGGGAGTTACGTTTTCAGATACGCAGTATTTT	CASTLGVTFSDTQYF
TRBV29-1	many	TRBJ2-1	TRBD2	TGCAGCGTCGACCCCTCTAGCGGCTCCTACAATGAGCAGTTCTTC	CSVDPSSGSYNEQFF
TRBV4-1	few	TRBJ2-3	.	TGCGCCAGCAGCCAAGATTATTTATCCGGCACAGATACGCAGTATTTT	CASSQDYLSGTDTQYF
TRBV29-1	few	TRBJ1-4	TRBD1	TGCAGCGTTGAAGGGGCAGGGGGTGAAAAACTGTTTTTT	CSVEGAGGEKLFF
TRBV7-9	few	TRBJ2-7	.	TGTGCCAGCAGCTTAGACACGGGGACATCATACGAGCAGTACTTC	CASSLDTGTSYEQYF
TRBV29-1	few	TRBJ2-1	.	TGCAGCGTTGGAACTAGCAATGAGCAGTTCTTC	CSVGTSNEQFF
TRBV6-1	.	TRBJ2-5	.	TGTGCCAGCTGTTCTAGCGCGCAAGAGACCCAGTACTTC	CASCSSAQETQYF
TRBV5-1	.	TRBJ2-1	TRBD2	TGCGCCAGCAGCCCGATTTTATGGACTAGCGGTCTAAAGCATGAGCAGTTCTTC	CASSPILWTSGLKHEQFF